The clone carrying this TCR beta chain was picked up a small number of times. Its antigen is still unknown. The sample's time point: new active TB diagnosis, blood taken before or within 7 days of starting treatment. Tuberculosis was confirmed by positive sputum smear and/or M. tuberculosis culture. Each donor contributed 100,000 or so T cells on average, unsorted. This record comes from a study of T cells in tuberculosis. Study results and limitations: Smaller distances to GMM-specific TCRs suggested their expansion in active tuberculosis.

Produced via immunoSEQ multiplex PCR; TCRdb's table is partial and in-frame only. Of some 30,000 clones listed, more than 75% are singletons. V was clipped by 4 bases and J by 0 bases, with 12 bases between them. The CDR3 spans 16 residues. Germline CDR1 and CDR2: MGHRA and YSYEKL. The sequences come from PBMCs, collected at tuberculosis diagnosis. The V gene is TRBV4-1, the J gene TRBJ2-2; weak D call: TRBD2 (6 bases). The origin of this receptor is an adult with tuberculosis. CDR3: CASSLGTSPNTGELFF. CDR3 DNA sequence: TGCGCCAGCAGCCTGGGTACTAGCCCGAACACCGGGGAGCTGTTTTTT.